These 21 T cell receptor beta chains came from one sample sequenced in a study of blood T cell repertoires in COVID-19. Using immunoSEQ multiplex PCR, the repertoire was profiled, and TCRdb retains in-frame clones only, with some absent. The sample lists roughly 230,000 clones, over 75% occurring once. The sequenced sample was PBMCs or T cells enriched from blood (not recorded which). These receptors were taken from a man younger than 45 in a cohort exposed to, infected with or recovered from COVID-19 (not recorded which).

This chain connects TRBV28 to TRBJ2-7; 8 nucleotides align to TRBD1. This CDR3 is 14 amino acids long. V dropped 11 bases and J dropped 0; count of bases not matched to a gene: 9. Germline CDR1 and CDR2: MDHEN and SYDVKM. The chain's CDR3 is CAHKGGQGSYEQYF. The CDR3, as DNA: TGTGCCCACAAAGGCGGACAGGGCTCCTACGAGCAGTACTTC.

V and J are TRBV19 and TRBJ2-2; 10 nucleotides match TRBD2. CDR1 LNHDA and CDR2 SQIVND come from the germline V gene (reference sequence). After removal of 5 bases from V and 3 bases from J, the junction contained 6 bases not matched to a gene. This CDR3 has 16 residues. The CDR3 region has the DNA TGTGCCAGTAGTTCTCGGACTAGCGGATACACCGGGGAGCTGTTTTTT. Translated: CASSSRTSGYTGELFF. Variable domain in full (rest from reference TRBV19 and TRBJ2-2): DGGITQSPKYLFRKEGQNVTLSCEQNLNHDAMYWYRQDPGQGLRLIYYSQIVNDFQKGDIAEGYSVSREKKESFPLTVTSAQKNPTAFYLCASSSRTSGYTGELFFGEGSRLTVL.

V gene TRBV18 combines with J gene TRBJ1-5; no definite D call. The CDR3 totals 14 residues. V shed 2 bases and J shed 0 bases, with 5 bases lying between them. Germline V gene sequence: CDR1 KGHSH, CDR2 LQKENI. CDR3 amino acids: CASSPEYSNQPQHF. In nucleotides, the CDR3 is TGTGCCAGCTCACCAGAGTATAGCAATCAGCCCCAGCATTTT.

In this sample, this clone turned up once. The genes are TRBV28 and TRBJ1-4, with D perhaps matching TRBD1 (6 bases). From germline, CDR1 is MDHEN and CDR2 SYDVKM. This CDR3 comprises 14 residues. The V end was cut by 3 bases, the J end by 7 bases, with 12 bases between. The CDR3 spells CASSFGRGGEKLFF. DNA for the CDR3: TGTGCCAGCAGTTTCGGCAGGGGCGGTGAAAAACTGTTTTTT.

This chain links TRBV6-2 or TRBV6-3 with TRBJ2-3; the match to TRBD2 covers 8 bases. The V segment lost 4 bases and the J segment 5 bases; nucleotides outside the gene matches: 11. CDR3 size: 16 residues. Germline V lookup: CDR1 MNHEY, CDR2 SVGEGT. CDR3 in DNA: TGTGCCAGCAGTTTTCCGGCGGGAGGCCTTAAAGATACGCAGTATTTT. It translates to CASSFPAGGLKDTQYF.

The rearrangement links TRBV7-2 to TRBJ2-7, with D perhaps matching TRBD1 (6 bases). This CDR3 region has 13 residues. CDR1 SGHTA and CDR2 FQGNSA come from the germline V gene. V gave up 4 bases and J gave up 0 bases, with 7 bases separating them. The CDR3 sequence is CASSSDSSYEQYF. The CDR3 coding sequence is TGTGCCAGCAGCTCGGACAGCTCCTACGAGCAGTACTTC.

This sequence joins TRBV4-2 and TRBJ2-2; D is possibly TRBD2 (6 bases). The germline CDR1 and CDR2 sequences are LGHNA and YNFKEQ. The CDR3 sequence is 17 residues long. Trimming removed 4 bases from V and 0 bases from J, with 15 bases in between. This CDR3 is CASSPQARTTNTGELFF. The CDR3 DNA sequence: TGTGCCAGCAGCCCACAGGCGAGGACTACGAACACCGGGGAGCTGTTTTTT.

Many counts were recorded for this clone. The V gene is TRBV2, the J gene TRBJ1-6; a possible D gene is TRBD1 (5 bases). Germline V gene data show CDR1 as SNHLY and CDR2 as FYNNEI. CDR3 length equals 19 residues. Trimming removed 0 bases from V and 3 bases from J, with 18 bases in between. The CDR3 nucleotides are TGTGCCAGCAGTGAAGCGCTTCGTGGGGGAGGTATCTATAATTCACCCCTCCACTTT. Its protein product is CASSEALRGGGIYNSPLHF.

This chain connects TRBV2 to TRBJ2-7; D gene ambiguous. This CDR3 is 12 amino acids long. Per germline, CDR1 SNHLY and CDR2 FYNNEI. V was pared by 7 bases and J by 2 bases, with 9 bases between. The CDR3 nucleotides read TGTGCCAGCATCCCCCAGACCTACGAGCAGTACTTC. Translation gives CASIPQTYEQYF.

This chain uses TRBV5-1 with TRBJ2-1; D call uncertain. The ends were cut back, 0 bases at V and 6 bases at J, with 16 bases in the middle. CDR3 length: 16 amino acids. Germline V gene data show CDR1 as SGHRS and CDR2 as YFSETQ. The CDR3 loop is CASSLGGVRSVNEQFF. The DNA for the CDR3 is TGCGCCAGCAGCTTGGGCGGAGTACGGAGTGTCAATGAGCAGTTCTTC.

This chain links TRBV27 with TRBJ2-3, with TRBD2 matching 11 bases. The ends lost 0 bases at V and 3 bases at J; junction bases unmatched: 20. The CDR3 is made up of 22 amino acids. Germline CDR1 MNHEY, CDR2 SMNVEV (reference sequence). CDR3 sequence reads: CASSLSPFYSNSGRAGTDTQYF. The CDR3 DNA follows: TGTGCCAGCAGTTTATCCCCCTTCTATTCTAATAGCGGGAGGGCCGGGACAGATACGCAGTATTTT.

The chain employs TRBV28 and TRBJ1-5; TRBD1 is a possible D gene (5 bases). CDR1 MDHEN and CDR2 SYDVKM come from the germline V gene. The germline V and J ends were trimmed by 8 bases and 3 bases, with 11 bases remaining between them. This CDR3 region has 13 residues. For the CDR3, the DNA is TGTGCCAGCTCTCCGGGGGACAATCAGCCCCAGCATTTT. Amino acid sequence: CASSPGDNQPQHF.

DNA of the CDR3: TGCGCCAGCAGCTATGACAGGGGACTCACAGATACGCAGTATTTT. Translating it yields CASSYDRGLTDTQYF. The chain recombines TRBV5-1 with TRBJ2-3; 8 positions agree with TRBD1. The V segment lost 3 bases and the J segment 2 bases; nucleotides outside the gene matches: 5. Germline CDR1 SGHRS, CDR2 YFSETQ. This CDR3 is 15 amino acids long.

In its sample, this clone was seen once. This chain connects TRBV11-2 to TRBJ2-7; 8 bases agree with TRBD1. Germline CDR1 is SGHAT and CDR2 is FQNNGV. The V segment lost 3 bases and the J segment 4 bases; nucleotides outside the gene matches: 5. CDR3 length: 14 amino acids. CDR3 DNA sequence: TGTGCCAGCAGCTTGTGGACAGGGCAGTACGAGCAGTACTTC. This codes for CASSLWTGQYEQYF.

The chain links TRBV7-2 to TRBJ1-4; 7 bases fit TRBD1. Trimming at V came to 1 base and at J to 8 bases, leaving 16 bases not matched to a gene. CDR3 size: 18 residues. Looked up from germline, CDR1 is SGHTA and CDR2 is FQGNSA. Here the CDR3 reads CASSLVRQGEPNREKLFF. In DNA form, the CDR3 reads TGTGCCAGCAGCTTAGTACGGCAGGGGGAGCCCAACCGGGAAAAACTGTTTTTT. Drawing the rest from reference TRBV7-2 and TRBJ1-4, the complete variable domain is GAGVSQSPSNKVTEKGKDVELRCDPISGHTALYWYRQSLGQGLEFLIYFQGNSAPDKSGLPSDRFSAERTGGSVSTLTIQRTQQEDSAVYLCASSLVRQGEPNREKLFFGSGTQLSVL.

In its sample, this clone was seen once. This chain joins TRBV5-6 and TRBJ1-2; D is perhaps TRBD1 (5 bases). CDR3 size: 15 residues. V shed 4 bases and J shed 4 bases, with 17 bases lying between them. Per germline, CDR1 SGHDT and CDR2 YYEEEE. CDR3 in DNA: TGTGCCAGCAGCCCGTTACAAGCAGGGCCCTATGGCTACACCTTC. This encodes CASSPLQAGPYGYTF.

The gene calls are TRBV4-2 and TRBJ2-3; 10 positions match TRBD2. CDR1 and CDR2 (germline): LGHNA, YNFKEQ. After removal of 3 bases from V and 4 bases from J, the junction contained 1 base not matched to a gene. The CDR3 loop spans 14 amino acids. The CDR3: CASSHGTSADTQYF. The CDR3 DNA sequence: TGTGCCAGCAGCCATGGGACTAGCGCAGATACGCAGTATTTT.

CDR3 protein: CASSLGGQPRGQPQHF. Here the CDR3 DNA reads TGCGCCAGCAGCTTGGGGGGACAACCTAGGGGTCAGCCCCAGCATTTT. The chain uses TRBV5-1 and TRBJ1-5, with a tentative D call TRBD1 (6 bases). From germline, CDR1 is SGHRS and CDR2 YFSETQ. V lost 0 bases and J lost 6, with 16 bases in between. The CDR3 contains 16 residues. The complete variable domain, with remaining parts taken from reference TRBV5-1 and TRBJ1-5, reads KAGVTQTPRYLIKTRGQQVTLSCSPISGHRSVSWYQQTPGQGLQFLFEYFSETQRNKGNFPGRFSGRQFSNSRSEMNVSTLELGDSALYLCASSLGGQPRGQPQHFGDGTRLSIL.

V usage is TRBV4-3 and J usage is TRBJ2-5, with 11 bases fitting TRBD2. Germline V CDR1 and CDR2: LGHNA, YSLEER. The V and J ends lost 0 bases and 2 bases, in that order; junction bases with no gene match: 14. There are 20 residues in the CDR3. This chain's CDR3 is CASSQDLSMVAGGYQETQYF. The CDR3 bases are TGCGCCAGCAGCCAAGATCTAAGTATGGTAGCGGGAGGGTATCAAGAGACCCAGTACTTC.

This chain's CDR3 is CASSDDGRARGDTQYF. CDR3 DNA sequence: TGTGCCAGCAGTGACGACGGGAGGGCCCGGGGAGATACGCAGTATTTT. V gene TRBV2 combines with J gene TRBJ2-3; 8 bases line up with TRBD2. After removal of 3 bases from V and 5 bases from J, the junction contained 10 bases not matched to a gene. Germline CDR1 reads SNHLY; CDR2 reads FYNNEI. This CDR3 contains 16 residues.

The rearrangement joins TRBV9 to TRBJ1-5; TRBD1 aligns across 7 bases. The germline gives CDR1 SGDLS, CDR2 YYNGEE. V lost 3 bases and J lost 1; bases outside the gene matches: 4. The length of the CDR3 is 15 residues. Written as DNA, the CDR3 is TGTGCCAGCAGCGCCGGACAGGCAAGCAATCAGCCCCAGCATTTT. It translates to CASSAGQASNQPQHF.